Listed below are T cell receptor beta chains from one sample, sequenced in a study of blood T cell repertoires in COVID-19. Assay: immunoSEQ multiplex PCR; the TCRdb copy retains only in-frame clones and omits some. The top ten hold 0.99% of the sample, which has roughly 160,000 clones, around 83% seen once. Sequenced sample: peripheral blood. The receptors were gathered from a man aged 18 to 29 with acute or convalescent COVID-19. Both conserved end residues are part of each CDR3. D genes are given only for firm matches. Size tells how often a clone was seen (once, few, many) or the class of an expanded clone, and some rows leave it out.

D	size	V	J	DNA	CDR3
TRBD2	.	TRBV6-5	TRBJ2-2	TGTGCCAGCAGTTATGCGGGGGGCACCGGGGAGCTGTTTTTT	CASSYAGGTGELFF
.	.	TRBV15	TRBJ1-1	TGTGCCACCAGCAGAGATTCAGGAACGAACACTGAAGCTTTCTTT	CATSRDSGTNTEAFF
TRBD1	few	TRBV30	TRBJ1-5	TGTGCCTGGAGTAGACAGGGCGGCAATCAGCCCCAGCATTTT	CAWSRQGGNQPQHF
.	.	TRBV5-1	TRBJ2-3	TGCGCCAGCAGCTTGGCCAGTTACACAGATACGCAGTATTTT	CASSLASYTDTQYF
TRBD1	.	TRBV6-1	TRBJ1-6	TGTGCCAGCATCCATTCAGGGGGCGGAAATTCACCCCTCCACTTT	CASIHSGGGNSPLHF
.	.	TRBV11-2	TRBJ1-5	TGTGCCAGCAGCTTCGGGTTGGATCAGCCCCAGCATTTT	CASSFGLDQPQHF
.	few	TRBV6-5	TRBJ2-2	TGTGCCAGCAGTTACCGTGTGAACACCGGGGAGCTGTTTTTT	CASSYRVNTGELFF
.	.	TRBV6-4	TRBJ2-1	TGTGCCAGCAGTGACTCAGGCCAGGGGCCGGATGAGCAGTTCTTC	CASSDSGQGPDEQFF
.	.	TRBV3-1/TRBV3-2	TRBJ2-1	TGTGCCAGCAGCCAGCCCCCCCAGGGGCAGGTTGAGCAGTTCTTC	CASSQPPQGQVEQFF
.	.	TRBV28	TRBJ2-3	TGTGCCAGCAGCCTCGGGACTAGCACAGATACGCAGTATTTT	CASSLGTSTDTQYF
.	few	TRBV7-8	TRBJ2-2	TGTGCCAGCAGCTTGACAGTAACCGGGGAGCTGTTTTTT	CASSLTVTGELFF
TRBD1	.	TRBV3-1/TRBV3-2	TRBJ1-2	TGTGCCAGCAGCCATATAAGACAGGGGGATTCTAACTATGGCTACACCTTC	CASSHIRQGDSNYGYTF
.	.	TRBV5-5	TRBJ1-2	TGTGCCAGCAGCTTTGGGGAGTCTTATGGCTACACCTTC	CASSFGESYGYTF
.	few	TRBV5-1	TRBJ2-2	TGCGCCAGCAGCTCCTGGATGGGGCAGAACACCGGGGAGCTGTTTTTT	CASSSWMGQNTGELFF
.	once	TRBV5-6	TRBJ1-2	TGTGCCAGCAGTACAGGGATCACTAACTATGGCTACACCTTC	CASSTGITNYGYTF
.	.	TRBV6-5	TRBJ2-2	TGTGCCAGCAGAAGCGCCGGCGGGGAGCTGTTTTTT	CASRSAGGELFF
TRBD1	.	TRBV5-4	TRBJ2-5	TGTGCCAGCAGCGGCAACAGGGGGCCGGAGACCCAGTACTTC	CASSGNRGPETQYF
TRBD2	.	TRBV3-1/TRBV3-2	TRBJ2-5	TGTGCCAGCAGCCACCCAAGCGGGGGTATCGAGACCCAGTACTTC	CASSHPSGGIETQYF
TRBD1	.	TRBV6-1	TRBJ1-3	TGTGCCAGCAGTGGACGGACAGGGGGAACCTCTGGAAACACCATATATTTT	CASSGRTGGTSGNTIYF